Detailed here is one T cell receptor beta chain. Germline assignment: CDR1 LNHDA and CDR2 SQIVND (reference sequence). This CDR3 is 12 amino acids long. Trimming removed 5 bases at V and 7 bases at J, with 11 bases between. This record belongs to a study of blood T cell repertoires in COVID-19. Produced via immunoSEQ multiplex PCR; TCRdb's table is partial and in-frame only. Among some 250,000 clones listed, around four fifths were seen once. The chain employs TRBV19 and TRBJ2-5, with D uncertain. The receptor comes from an elderly man with acute or convalescent COVID-19. Sequenced material: peripheral blood. The chain's CDR3 is CASSPEPGTQYF. DNA for the CDR3: TGTGCCAGTAGTCCGGAGCCGGGGACCCAGTACTTC.